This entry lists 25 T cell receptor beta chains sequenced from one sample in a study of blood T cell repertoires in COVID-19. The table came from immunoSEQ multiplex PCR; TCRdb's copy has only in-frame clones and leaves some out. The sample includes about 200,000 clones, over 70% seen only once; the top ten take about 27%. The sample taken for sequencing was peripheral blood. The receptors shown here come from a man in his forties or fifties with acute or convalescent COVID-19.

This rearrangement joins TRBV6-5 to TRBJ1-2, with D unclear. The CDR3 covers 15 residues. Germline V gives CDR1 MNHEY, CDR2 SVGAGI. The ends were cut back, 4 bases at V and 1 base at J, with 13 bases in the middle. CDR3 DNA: TGTGCCAGCAGTTTAGAGAGGGTGCATAACTATGGCTACACCTTC. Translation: CASSLERVHNYGYTF.

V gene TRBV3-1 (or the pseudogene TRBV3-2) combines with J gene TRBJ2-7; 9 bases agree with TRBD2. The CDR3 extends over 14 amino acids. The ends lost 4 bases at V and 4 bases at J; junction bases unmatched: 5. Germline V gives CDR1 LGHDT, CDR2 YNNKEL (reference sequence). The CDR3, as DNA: TGTGCCAGCAGCCTTAGCGGGAGTGGGTACGAGCAGTACTTC. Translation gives CASSLSGSGYEQYF.

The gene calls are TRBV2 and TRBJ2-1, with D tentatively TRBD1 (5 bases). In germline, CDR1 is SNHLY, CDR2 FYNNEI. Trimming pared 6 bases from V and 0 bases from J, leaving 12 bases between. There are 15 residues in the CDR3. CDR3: CASSETGNSYNEQFF. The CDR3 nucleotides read TGTGCCAGCAGCGAAACAGGTAACTCCTACAATGAGCAGTTCTTC. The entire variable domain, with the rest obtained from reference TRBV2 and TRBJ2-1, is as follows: EPEVTQTPSHQVTQMGQEVILRCVPISNHLYFYWYRQILGQKVEFLVSFYNNEISEKSEIFDDQFSVERPDGSNFTLKIRSTKLEDSAMYFCASSETGNSYNEQFFGPGTRLTVL.

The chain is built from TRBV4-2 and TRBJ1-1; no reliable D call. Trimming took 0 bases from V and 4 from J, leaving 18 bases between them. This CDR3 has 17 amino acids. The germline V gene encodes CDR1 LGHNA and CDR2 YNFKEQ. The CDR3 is CASSQDRSGEGSTEAFF. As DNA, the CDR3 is TGTGCCAGCAGCCAAGATCGATCTGGGGAGGGATCCACTGAAGCTTTCTTT.

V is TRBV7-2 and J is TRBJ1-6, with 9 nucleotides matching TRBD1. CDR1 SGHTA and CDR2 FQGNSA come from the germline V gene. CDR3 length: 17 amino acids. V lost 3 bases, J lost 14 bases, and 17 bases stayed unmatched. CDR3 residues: CASSFSVAGQGFASLHF. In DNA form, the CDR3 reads TGTGCCAGCAGCTTTAGTGTAGCGGGACAGGGTTTCGCGTCCCTCCACTTT.

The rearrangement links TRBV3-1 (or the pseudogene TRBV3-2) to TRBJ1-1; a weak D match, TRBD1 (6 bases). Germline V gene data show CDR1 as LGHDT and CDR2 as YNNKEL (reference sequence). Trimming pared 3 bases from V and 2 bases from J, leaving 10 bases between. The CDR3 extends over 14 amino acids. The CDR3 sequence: CASSQGALNTEAFF. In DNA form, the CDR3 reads TGTGCCAGCAGCCAGGGGGCCTTAAACACTGAAGCTTTCTTT.

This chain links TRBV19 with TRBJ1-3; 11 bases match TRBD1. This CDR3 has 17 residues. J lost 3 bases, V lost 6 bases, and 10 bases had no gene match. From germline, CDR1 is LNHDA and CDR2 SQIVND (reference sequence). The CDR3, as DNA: TGTGCCAGTAGCCTCCCGAGGACAGGGGGCTTTGGAAACACCATATATTTT. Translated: CASSLPRTGGFGNTIYF.

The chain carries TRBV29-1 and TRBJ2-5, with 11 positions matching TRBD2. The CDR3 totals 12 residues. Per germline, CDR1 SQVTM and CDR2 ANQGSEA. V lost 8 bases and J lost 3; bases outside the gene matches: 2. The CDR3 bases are TGCAGCCCGGGACTAGCGGAAGAGACCCAGTACTTC. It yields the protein CSPGLAEETQYF.

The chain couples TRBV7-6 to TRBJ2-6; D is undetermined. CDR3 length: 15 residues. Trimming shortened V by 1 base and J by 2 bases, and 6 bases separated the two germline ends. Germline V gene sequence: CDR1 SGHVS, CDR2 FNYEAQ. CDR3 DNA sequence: TGTGCCAGCAGCTTAGGGCAGGCTGGGGCCAACGTCCTGACTTTC. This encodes CASSLGQAGANVLTF.

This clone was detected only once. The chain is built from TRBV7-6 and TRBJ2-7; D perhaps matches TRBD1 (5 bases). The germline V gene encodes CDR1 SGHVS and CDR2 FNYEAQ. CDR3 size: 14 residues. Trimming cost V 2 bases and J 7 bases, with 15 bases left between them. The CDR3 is CASSLRVREGEQYF. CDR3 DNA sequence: TGTGCCAGCAGCTTAAGGGTCAGGGAAGGTGAGCAGTACTTC.

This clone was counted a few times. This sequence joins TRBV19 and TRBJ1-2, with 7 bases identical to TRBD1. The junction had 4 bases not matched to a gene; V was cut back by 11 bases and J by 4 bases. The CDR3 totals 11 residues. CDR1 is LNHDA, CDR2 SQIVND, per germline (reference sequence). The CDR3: CARDRVYGYTF. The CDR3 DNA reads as TGTGCCCGAGACAGGGTCTATGGCTACACCTTC.

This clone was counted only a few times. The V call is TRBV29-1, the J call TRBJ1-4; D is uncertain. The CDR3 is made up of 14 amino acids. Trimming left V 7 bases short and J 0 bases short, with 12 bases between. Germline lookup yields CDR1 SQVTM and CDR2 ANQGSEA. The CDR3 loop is CSAKDGTTNEKLFF. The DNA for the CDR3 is TGCAGCGCCAAAGACGGGACAACTAATGAAAAACTGTTTTTT.

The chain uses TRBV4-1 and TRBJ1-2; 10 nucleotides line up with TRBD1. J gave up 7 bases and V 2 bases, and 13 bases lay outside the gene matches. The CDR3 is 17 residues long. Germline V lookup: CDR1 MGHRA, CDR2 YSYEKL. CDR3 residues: CASSQRVPGQGTSGYTF. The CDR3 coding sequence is TGCGCCAGCAGCCAACGAGTCCCGGGACAGGGGACTTCTGGCTACACCTTC.

The CDR3 spells CAWRNLGEQYF. DNA of the CDR3: TGTGCCTGGCGTAACCTAGGAGAGCAGTACTTC. This chain joins TRBV30 and TRBJ2-7; D remains ambiguous. The CDR3 runs to 11 residues. Germline values: CDR1 GTSNPN, CDR2 SVGIG (reference sequence). With 5 bases removed from V and 7 bases from J, the gap between germline ends came to 12 bases. The full variable domain, its missing parts supplied by reference TRBV30 and TRBJ2-7, is SQTIHQWPATLVQPVGSPLSLECTVEGTSNPNLYWYRQAAGRGLQLLFYSVGIGQISSEVPQNLSASRPQDRQFILSSKKLLLSDSGFYLCAWRNLGEQYFGPGTRLTVT.

CDR3 protein: CASSLSGLAVRYEQYF. The CDR3 DNA follows: TGTGCCAGCAGTTTGTCGGGACTAGCGGTAAGGTACGAGCAGTACTTC. V and J are TRBV27 and TRBJ2-7; TRBD2 agrees at 11 bases. Trimming removed 3 bases from V and 4 bases from J; junction bases left unmatched: 8. CDR3 length: 16 amino acids. From germline, CDR1 is MNHEY and CDR2 SMNVEV (reference sequence).

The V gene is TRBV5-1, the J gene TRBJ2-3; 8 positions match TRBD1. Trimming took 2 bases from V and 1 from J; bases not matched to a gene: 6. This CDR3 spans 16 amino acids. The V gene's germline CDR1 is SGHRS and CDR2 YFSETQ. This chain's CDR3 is CASSFNLDRGTDTQYF. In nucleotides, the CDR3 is TGCGCCAGCAGCTTCAACCTGGACAGGGGCACAGATACGCAGTATTTT.

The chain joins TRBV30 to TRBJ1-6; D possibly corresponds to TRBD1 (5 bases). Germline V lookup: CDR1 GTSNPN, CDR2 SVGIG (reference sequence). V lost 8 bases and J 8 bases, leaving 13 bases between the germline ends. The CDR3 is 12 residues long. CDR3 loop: CAGTDGDSPLHF. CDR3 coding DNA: TGTGCCGGGACCGACGGGGATTCACCCCTCCACTTT.

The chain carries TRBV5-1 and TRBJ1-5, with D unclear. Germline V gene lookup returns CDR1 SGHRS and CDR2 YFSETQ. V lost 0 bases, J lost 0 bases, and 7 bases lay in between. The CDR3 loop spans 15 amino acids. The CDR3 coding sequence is TGCGCCAGCAGCTTGGGAGATAATAGCAATCAGCCCCAGCATTTT. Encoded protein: CASSLGDNSNQPQHF.

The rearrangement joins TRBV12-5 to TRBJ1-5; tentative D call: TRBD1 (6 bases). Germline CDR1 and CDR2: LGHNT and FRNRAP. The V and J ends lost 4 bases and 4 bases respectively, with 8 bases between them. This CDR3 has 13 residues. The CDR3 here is CASGWTENQPQHF. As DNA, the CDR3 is TGTGCTAGTGGTTGGACAGAGAATCAGCCCCAGCATTTT.

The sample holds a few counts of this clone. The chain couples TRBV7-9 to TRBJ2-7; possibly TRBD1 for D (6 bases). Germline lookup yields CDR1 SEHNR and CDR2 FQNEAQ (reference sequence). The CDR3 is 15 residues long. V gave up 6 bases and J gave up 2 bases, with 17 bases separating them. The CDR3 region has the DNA TGTGCCAGCAGTCCGGTCGACAGGCCTACCTACGAGCAGTACTTC. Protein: CASSPVDRPTYEQYF. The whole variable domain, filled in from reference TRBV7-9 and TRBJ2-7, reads DTGVSQNPRHKITKRGQNVTFRCDPISEHNRLYWYRQTLGQGPEFLTYFQNEAQLEKSRLLSDRFSAERPKGSFSTLEIQRTEQGDSAMYLCASSPVDRPTYEQYFGPGTRLTVT.

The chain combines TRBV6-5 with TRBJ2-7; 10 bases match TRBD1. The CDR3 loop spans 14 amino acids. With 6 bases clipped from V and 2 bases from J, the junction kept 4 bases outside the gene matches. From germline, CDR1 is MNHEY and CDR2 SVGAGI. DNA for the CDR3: TGTGCCAGCAGAGGGGACAGGGGAACCTACGAGCAGTACTTC. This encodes CASRGDRGTYEQYF.

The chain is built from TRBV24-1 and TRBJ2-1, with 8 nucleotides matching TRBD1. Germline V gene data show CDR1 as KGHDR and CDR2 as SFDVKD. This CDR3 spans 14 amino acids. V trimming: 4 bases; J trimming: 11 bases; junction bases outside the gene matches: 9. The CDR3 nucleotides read TGTGCCACCAGTGAAGGCCGGGACAGGTTAAAGCAGTTCTTC. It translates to CATSEGRDRLKQFF.

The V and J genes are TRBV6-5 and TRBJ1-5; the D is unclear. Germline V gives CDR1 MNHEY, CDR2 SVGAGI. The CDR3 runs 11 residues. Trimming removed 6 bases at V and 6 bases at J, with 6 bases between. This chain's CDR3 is CASSTVQPQHF. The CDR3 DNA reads TGTGCCAGCAGCACAGTTCAGCCCCAGCATTTT.

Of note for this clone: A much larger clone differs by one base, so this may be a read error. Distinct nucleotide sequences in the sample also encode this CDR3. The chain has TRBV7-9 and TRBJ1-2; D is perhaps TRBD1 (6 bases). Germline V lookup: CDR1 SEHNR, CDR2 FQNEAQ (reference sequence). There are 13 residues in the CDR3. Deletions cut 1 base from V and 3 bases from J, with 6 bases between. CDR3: CASSLGTDYGYTF. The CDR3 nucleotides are TGTGCCAGCAGCTTAGGGACAGACTATGGCTACACCTTC.

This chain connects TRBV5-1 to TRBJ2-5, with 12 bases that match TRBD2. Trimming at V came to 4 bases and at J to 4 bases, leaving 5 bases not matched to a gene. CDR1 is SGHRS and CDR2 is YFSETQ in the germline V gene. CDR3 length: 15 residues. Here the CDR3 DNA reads TGCGCCAGCAGCGGGGCGGGACTAGCGGGAGAGACCCAGTACTTC. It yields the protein CASSGAGLAGETQYF.